The source of this T cell receptor (beta chain) is a study of identical twins. Study-level points and caveats: Clonotypes of the beta chain that were abundant in cord blood carried fewer insertions (memory repertoires showed none). The study reached conclusions through statistical analysis that was cross-sectional, not following the same donors.

A universal primer site was incorporated via template switching, and the cDNA contained unique molecular identifiers. TCRdb reprocessed the 5' RACE reads via MiXCR and lists one record per CDR3 protein. The sample records 350,000 to 600,000 distinct CDR3 sequences, 13% to 15% being singletons. Of note for this clonotype: Its target is unknown.

V dropped 4 bases and J dropped 2 bases, with 14 bases sitting between them. This CDR3 has 15 residues. Germline lookup yields CDR1 KGHSY and CDR2 FQNENV. These sequences were also reported in another study, on yellow fever vaccine responses in identical twins.

This TCR was recovered from a woman younger than 35 in good health. Specimen: CD4+ T cells sorted from blood. This sequence joins TRBV16 and TRBJ1-1, with a weak D call TRBD1 (5 bases). The CDR3 nucleotides read TGTGCCAGCAGCCGGGGGACCTCGCTTAACACTGAAGCTTTCTTT. Protein: CASSRGTSLNTEAFF.